This T cell receptor beta chain came from a study of regulatory T cells in long-lasting Graves disease. iRepertoire HTBI primers and Arm-PCR of CDR3 regions built TCR beta libraries. MiXCR, applied by TCRdb to the multiplex PCR reads, yields one record per CDR3 protein. The repertoire holds about 450,000 distinct CDR3 sequences, with about a sixth as singletons. This CDR3 region has 15 residues. Germline CDR1 reads DFQATT; CDR2 reads SNEGSKA (reference sequence). V gave up 6 bases and J gave up 8 bases; unmatched junction bases: 12. The time point denotes: newly diagnosed GD, antithyroid drugs for less than 3 months. PBMCs provided the RNA from which the TCR library was made. The data also belong to a second study, concerning T cells in Graves' hyperthyroidism and ophthalmopathy.

The chain has TRBV20-1 and TRBJ2-1, with 11 bases fitting TRBD2. This specimen consisted of peripheral blood mononuclear cells (PBMCs), obtained at new diagnosis, from a patient treated with antithyroid drugs. This TCR was recovered from a woman in her thirties with Graves disease. The CDR3 region is CSAPTSGGFRDEQFF. The CDR3 nucleotides read TGCAGTGCGCCTACTAGCGGGGGTTTCAGGGATGAGCAGTTCTTC.